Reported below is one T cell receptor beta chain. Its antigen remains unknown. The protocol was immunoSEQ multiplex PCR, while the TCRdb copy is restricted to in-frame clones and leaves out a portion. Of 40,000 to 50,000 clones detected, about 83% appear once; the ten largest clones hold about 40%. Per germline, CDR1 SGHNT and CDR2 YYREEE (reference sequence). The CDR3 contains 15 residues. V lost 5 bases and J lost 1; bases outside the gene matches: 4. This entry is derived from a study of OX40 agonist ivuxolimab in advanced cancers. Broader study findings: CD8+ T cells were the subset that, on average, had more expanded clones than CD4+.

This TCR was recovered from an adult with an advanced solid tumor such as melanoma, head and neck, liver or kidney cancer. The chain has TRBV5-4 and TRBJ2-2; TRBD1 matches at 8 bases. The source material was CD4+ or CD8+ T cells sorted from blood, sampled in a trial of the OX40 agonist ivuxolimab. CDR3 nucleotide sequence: TGTGCCAGCAGTCCGGGACAGGTGAACACCGGGGAGCTGTTTTTT. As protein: CASSPGQVNTGELFF.